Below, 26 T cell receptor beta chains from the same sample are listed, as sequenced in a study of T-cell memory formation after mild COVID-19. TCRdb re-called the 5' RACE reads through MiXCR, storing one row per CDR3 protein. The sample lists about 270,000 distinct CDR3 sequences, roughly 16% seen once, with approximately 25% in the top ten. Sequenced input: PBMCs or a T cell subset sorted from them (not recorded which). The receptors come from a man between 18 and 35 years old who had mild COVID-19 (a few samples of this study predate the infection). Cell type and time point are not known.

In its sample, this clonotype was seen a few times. CDR3 protein: CSARPLAGGSYNEQFF. CDR3 coding DNA: TGCAGTGCTAGGCCCCTAGCGGGGGGCTCCTACAATGAGCAGTTCTTC. The chain has TRBV20-1 and TRBJ2-1, with 11 bases fitting TRBD2. This CDR3 contains 16 residues. The junction had 4 bases not matched to a gene; V was cut back by 3 bases and J by 0 bases. From germline, CDR1 is DFQATT and CDR2 SNEGSKA (reference sequence).

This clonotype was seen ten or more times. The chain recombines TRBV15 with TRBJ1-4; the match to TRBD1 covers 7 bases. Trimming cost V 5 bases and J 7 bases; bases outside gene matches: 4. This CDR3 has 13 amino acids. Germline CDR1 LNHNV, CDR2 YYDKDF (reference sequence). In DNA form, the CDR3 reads TGTGCCACCAGCGACAGGGTGACTGAAAAACTGTTTTTT. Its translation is CATSDRVTEKLFF.

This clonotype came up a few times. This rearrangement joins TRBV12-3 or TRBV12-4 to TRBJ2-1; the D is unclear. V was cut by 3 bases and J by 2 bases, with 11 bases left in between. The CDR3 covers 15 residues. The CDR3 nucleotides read TGTGCCAGCAGTTTTGACCAGCTTCCCTACAATGAGCAGTTCTTC. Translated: CASSFDQLPYNEQFF.

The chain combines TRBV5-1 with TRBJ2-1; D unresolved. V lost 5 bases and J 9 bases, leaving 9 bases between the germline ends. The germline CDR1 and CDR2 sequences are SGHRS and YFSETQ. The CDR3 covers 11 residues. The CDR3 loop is CASSSGPEQFF. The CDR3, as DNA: TGCGCCAGCAGTAGTGGGCCTGAGCAGTTCTTC.

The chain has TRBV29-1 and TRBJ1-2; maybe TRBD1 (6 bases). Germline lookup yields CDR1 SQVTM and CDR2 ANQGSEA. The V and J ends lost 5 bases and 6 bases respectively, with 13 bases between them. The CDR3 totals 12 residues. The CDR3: CSVWWGLDGYTF. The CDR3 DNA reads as TGCAGCGTTTGGTGGGGGCTTGATGGCTACACCTTC.

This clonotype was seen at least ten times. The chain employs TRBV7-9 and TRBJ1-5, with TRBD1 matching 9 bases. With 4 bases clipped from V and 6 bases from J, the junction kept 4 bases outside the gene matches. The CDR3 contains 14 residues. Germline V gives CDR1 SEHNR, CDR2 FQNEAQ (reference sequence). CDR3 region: CASSSTGGGQPQHF. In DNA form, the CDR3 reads TGTGCCAGCAGCTCCACAGGGGGCGGTCAGCCCCAGCATTTT. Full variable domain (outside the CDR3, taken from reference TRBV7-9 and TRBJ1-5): DTGVSQNPRHKITKRGQNVTFRCDPISEHNRLYWYRQTLGQGPEFLTYFQNEAQLEKSRLLSDRFSAERPKGSFSTLEIQRTEQGDSAMYLCASSSTGGGQPQHFGDGTRLSIL.

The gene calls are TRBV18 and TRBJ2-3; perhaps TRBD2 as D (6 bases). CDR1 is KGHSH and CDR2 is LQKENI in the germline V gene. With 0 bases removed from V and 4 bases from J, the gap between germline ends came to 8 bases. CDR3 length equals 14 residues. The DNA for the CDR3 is TGTGCCAGCTCACCACCGGGGGGTGCAGATACGCAGTATTTT. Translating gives CASSPPGGADTQYF.

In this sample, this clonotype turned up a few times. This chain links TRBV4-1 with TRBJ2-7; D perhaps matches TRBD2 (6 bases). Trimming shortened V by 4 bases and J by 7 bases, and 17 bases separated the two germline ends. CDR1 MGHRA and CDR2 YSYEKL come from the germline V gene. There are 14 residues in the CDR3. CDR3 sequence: CASSLHTSSGEQYF. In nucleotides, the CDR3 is TGCGCCAGCAGCCTCCACACTAGCTCGGGGGAGCAGTACTTC.

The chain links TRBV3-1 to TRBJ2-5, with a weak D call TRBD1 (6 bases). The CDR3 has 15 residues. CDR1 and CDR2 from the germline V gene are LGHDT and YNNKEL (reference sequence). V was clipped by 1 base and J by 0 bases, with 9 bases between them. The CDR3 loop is CASSQGSGDQETQYF. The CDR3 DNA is TGTGCCAGCAGCCAAGGTTCAGGGGACCAAGAGACCCAGTACTTC.

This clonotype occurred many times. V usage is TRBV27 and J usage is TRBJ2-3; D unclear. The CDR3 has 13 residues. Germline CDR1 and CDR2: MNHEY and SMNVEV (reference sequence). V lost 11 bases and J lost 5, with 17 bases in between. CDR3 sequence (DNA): TGTGCCCCCGCGAATCCCGAGGAAGATACGCAGTATTTT. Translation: CAPANPEEDTQYF.

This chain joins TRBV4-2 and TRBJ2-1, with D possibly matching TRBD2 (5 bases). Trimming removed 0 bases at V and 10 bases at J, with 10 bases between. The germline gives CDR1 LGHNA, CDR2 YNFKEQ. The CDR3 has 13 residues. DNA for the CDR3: TGTGCCAGCAGCCAAGATTGGGGAGTCGAGCAGTTCTTC. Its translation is CASSQDWGVEQFF.

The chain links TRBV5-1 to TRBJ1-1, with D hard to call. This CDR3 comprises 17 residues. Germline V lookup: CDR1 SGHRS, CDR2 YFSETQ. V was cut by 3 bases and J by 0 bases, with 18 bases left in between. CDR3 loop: CASSSPDGIVMNTEAFF. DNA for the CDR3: TGCGCCAGCAGCTCTCCGGACGGTATAGTAATGAACACTGAAGCTTTCTTT.

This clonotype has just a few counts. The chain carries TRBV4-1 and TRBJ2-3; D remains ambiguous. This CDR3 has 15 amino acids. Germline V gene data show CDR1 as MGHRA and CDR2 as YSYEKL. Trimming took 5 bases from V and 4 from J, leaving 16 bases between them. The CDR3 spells CASSARSLEADTQYF. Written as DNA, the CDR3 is TGCGCCAGCAGCGCCCGCAGCCTAGAGGCAGATACGCAGTATTTT.

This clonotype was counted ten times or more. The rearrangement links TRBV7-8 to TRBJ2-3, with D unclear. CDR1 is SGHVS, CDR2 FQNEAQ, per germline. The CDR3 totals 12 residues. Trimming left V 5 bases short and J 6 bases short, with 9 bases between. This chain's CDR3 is CASSSQEDTQYF. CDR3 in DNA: TGTGCCAGCAGCAGCCAGGAGGATACGCAGTATTTT.

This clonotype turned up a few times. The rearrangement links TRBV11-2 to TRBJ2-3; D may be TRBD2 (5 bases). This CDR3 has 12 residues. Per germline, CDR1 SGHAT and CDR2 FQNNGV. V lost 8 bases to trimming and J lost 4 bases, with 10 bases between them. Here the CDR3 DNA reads TGTGCCAGCGCACTAGGAGCAGATACGCAGTATTTT. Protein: CASALGADTQYF.

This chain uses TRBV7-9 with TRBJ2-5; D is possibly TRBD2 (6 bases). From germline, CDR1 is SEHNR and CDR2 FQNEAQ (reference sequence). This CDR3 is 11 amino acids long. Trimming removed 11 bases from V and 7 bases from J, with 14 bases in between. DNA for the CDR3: TGTGCCTGCTGGGAGGATGGGACCCAGTACTTC. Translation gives CACWEDGTQYF.

CDR3 coding DNA: TGTGCCAGCAGCTTTCAACGGGACACCAATCAGCCCCAGCATTTT. Translating gives CASSFQRDTNQPQHF. The gene calls are TRBV7-2 and TRBJ1-5; a weak D match, TRBD1 (6 bases). The CDR3 sequence is 15 residues long. V was clipped by 3 bases and J by 3 bases, with 12 bases between them. Germline CDR1 SGHTA, CDR2 FQGNSA.

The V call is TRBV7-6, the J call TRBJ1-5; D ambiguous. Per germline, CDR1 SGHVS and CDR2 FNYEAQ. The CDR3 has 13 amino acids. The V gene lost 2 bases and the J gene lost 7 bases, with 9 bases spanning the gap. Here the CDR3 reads CASSLRSGQPQHF. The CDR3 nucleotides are TGTGCCAGCAGCTTAAGGTCAGGCCAGCCCCAGCATTTT. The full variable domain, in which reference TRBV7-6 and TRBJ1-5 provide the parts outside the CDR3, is GAGVSQSPRYKVTKRGQDVALRCDPISGHVSLYWYRQALGQGPEFLTYFNYEAQQDKSGLPNDRFSAERPEGSISTLTIQRTEQRDSAMYRCASSLRSGQPQHFGDGTRLSIL.

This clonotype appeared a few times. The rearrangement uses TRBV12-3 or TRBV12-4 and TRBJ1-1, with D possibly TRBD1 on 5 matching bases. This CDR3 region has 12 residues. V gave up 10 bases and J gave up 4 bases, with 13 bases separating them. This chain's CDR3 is CATGAGSTEAFF. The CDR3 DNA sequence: TGTGCCACTGGGGCGGGGAGCACTGAAGCTTTCTTT.

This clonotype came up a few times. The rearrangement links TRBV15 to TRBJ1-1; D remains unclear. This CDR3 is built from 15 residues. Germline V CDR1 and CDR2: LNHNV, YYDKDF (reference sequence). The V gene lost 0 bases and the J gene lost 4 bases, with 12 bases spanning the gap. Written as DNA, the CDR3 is TGTGCCACCAGCAGAGACCCAGCCCTGGGCACTGAAGCTTTCTTT. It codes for CATSRDPALGTEAFF. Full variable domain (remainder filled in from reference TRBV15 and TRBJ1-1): DAMVIQNPRYQVTQFGKPVTLSCSQTLNHNVMYWYQQKSSQAPKLLFHYYDKDFNNEADTPDNFQSRRPNTSFCFLDIRSPGLGDTAMYLCATSRDPALGTEAFFGQGTRLTVV.

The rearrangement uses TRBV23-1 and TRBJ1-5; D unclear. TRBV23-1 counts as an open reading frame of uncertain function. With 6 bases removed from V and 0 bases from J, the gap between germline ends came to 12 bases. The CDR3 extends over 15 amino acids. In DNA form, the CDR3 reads TGCGCCAGCAGACGGATTCCTTATAGCAATCAGCCCCAGCATTTT. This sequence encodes CASRRIPYSNQPQHF.

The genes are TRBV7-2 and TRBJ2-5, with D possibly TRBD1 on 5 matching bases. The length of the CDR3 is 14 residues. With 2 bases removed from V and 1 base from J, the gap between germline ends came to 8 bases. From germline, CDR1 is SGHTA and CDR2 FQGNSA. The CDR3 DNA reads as TGTGCCAGCAGCTTATTGGGGCTCCAAGAGACCCAGTACTTC. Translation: CASSLLGLQETQYF.

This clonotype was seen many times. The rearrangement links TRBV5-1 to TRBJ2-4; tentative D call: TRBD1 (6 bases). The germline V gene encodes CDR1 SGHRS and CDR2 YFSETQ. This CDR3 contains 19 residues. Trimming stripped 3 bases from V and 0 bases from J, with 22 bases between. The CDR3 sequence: CASSSHWTARRIAKNIQYF. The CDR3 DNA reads TGCGCCAGCAGCTCCCATTGGACAGCTCGGAGGATAGCCAAAAACATTCAGTACTTC. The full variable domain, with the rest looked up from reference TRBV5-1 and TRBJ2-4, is KAGVTQTPRYLIKTRGQQVTLSCSPISGHRSVSWYQQTPGQGLQFLFEYFSETQRNKGNFPGRFSGRQFSNSRSEMNVSTLELGDSALYLCASSSHWTARRIAKNIQYFGAGTRLSVL.

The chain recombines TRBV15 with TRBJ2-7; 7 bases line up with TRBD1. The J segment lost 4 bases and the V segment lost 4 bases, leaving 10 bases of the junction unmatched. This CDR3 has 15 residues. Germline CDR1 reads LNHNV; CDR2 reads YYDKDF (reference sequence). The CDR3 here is CATSIDRELGYEQYV. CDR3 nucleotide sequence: TGTGCCACCAGCATAGACAGGGAGTTGGGGTACGAGCAGTACGTC.

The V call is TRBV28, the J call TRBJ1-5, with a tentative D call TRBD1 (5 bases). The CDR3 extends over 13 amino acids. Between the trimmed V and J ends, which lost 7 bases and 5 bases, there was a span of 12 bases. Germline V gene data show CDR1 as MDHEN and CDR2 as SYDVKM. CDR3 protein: CASTWGSHQPQHF. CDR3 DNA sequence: TGTGCCAGCACCTGGGGCAGTCATCAGCCCCAGCATTTT.

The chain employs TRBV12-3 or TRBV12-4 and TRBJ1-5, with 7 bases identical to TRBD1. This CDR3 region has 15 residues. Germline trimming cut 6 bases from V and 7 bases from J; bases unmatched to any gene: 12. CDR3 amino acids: CASRVSTGSLQPQHF. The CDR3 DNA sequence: TGTGCCAGCAGGGTGTCGACAGGGTCGTTGCAGCCCCAGCATTTT.